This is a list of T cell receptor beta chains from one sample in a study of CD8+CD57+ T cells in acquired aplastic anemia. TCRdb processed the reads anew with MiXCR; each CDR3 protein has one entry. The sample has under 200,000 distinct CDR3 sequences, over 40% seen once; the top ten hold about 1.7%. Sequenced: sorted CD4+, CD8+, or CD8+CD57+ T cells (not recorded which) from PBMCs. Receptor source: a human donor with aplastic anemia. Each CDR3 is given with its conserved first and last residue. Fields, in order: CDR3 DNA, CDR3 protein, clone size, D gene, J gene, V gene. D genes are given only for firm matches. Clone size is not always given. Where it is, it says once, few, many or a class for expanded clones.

CDR3 DNA: TGCGCCAGCAGCCCGAAAACTAGCGGGGGGGCCGATGAGCAGTTCTTC
CDR3 protein: CASSPKTSGGADEQFF
clone size: many
D gene: TRBD2
J gene: TRBJ2-1
V gene: TRBV5-1

CDR3 DNA: TGCAGTGCTCATGATAGGGGTAATGCTGGAAACACCATATATTTT
CDR3 protein: CSAHDRGNAGNTIYF
clone size: .
D gene: .
J gene: TRBJ1-3
V gene: TRBV20-1

CDR3 DNA: TGCAGTGCTAGGGTCTTCGGCCTAGCGGGGGGGCGATCTATCAATGAGCAGTTCTTC
CDR3 protein: CSARVFGLAGGRSINEQFF
clone size: many
D gene: TRBD2
J gene: TRBJ2-1
V gene: TRBV20-1

CDR3 DNA: TGTGCTAGTGGTTTGGTACGGGGGACAGGGATGACCGGGGAGCTGTTTTTT
CDR3 protein: CASGLVRGTGMTGELFF
clone size: few
D gene: TRBD1
J gene: TRBJ2-2
V gene: TRBV12-5

CDR3 DNA: TGTGCCTGGAGTCGACTAGCGGGGTCCTACAATGAGCAGTTCTTC
CDR3 protein: CAWSRLAGSYNEQFF
clone size: .
D gene: TRBD2
J gene: TRBJ2-1
V gene: TRBV11-1

CDR3 DNA: TGCAGTGCTCGGACAGGGGCGACAGATACGCAGTATTTT
CDR3 protein: CSARTGATDTQYF
clone size: .
D gene: TRBD1
J gene: TRBJ2-3
V gene: TRBV20-1

CDR3 DNA: TGTGCCAGCAGCTCCCAACCCGACAGAGTTAACTATGGCTACACCTTC
CDR3 protein: CASSSQPDRVNYGYTF
clone size: many
D gene: .
J gene: TRBJ1-2
V gene: TRBV11-2

CDR3 DNA: TGTGCCACCAGCAGCAGGCAGGGGGCAGATACGCAGTATTTT
CDR3 protein: CATSSRQGADTQYF
clone size: .
D gene: TRBD1
J gene: TRBJ2-3
V gene: TRBV15

CDR3 DNA: TGTGCCAGCAGTGAAGTTCCAGGGGGGTACAATGAGCAGTTCTTC
CDR3 protein: CASSEVPGGYNEQFF
clone size: .
D gene: .
J gene: TRBJ2-1
V gene: TRBV2

CDR3 DNA: TGTGCCAGCAGCGTCACTCCCGACCCTCTGGAGCAGTTCTTC
CDR3 protein: CASSVTPDPLEQFF
clone size: many
D gene: .
J gene: TRBJ2-1
V gene: TRBV9

CDR3 DNA: TGTGCCAGCAGCCGGGACACCTACGAGCAGTACTTC
CDR3 protein: CASSRDTYEQYF
clone size: many
D gene: .
J gene: TRBJ2-7
V gene: TRBV12-3/TRBV12-4

CDR3 DNA: TGTGCCACCAGTGCCGGTCCTTCGACAGTCCTGGACGGCTACACCTTC
CDR3 protein: CATSAGPSTVLDGYTF
clone size: .
D gene: .
J gene: TRBJ1-2
V gene: TRBV24-1

CDR3 DNA: TGCAGCGCTAAAACAGAAACAGGGGGCGAGCAGTACTTC
CDR3 protein: CSAKTETGGEQYF
clone size: few
D gene: TRBD1
J gene: TRBJ2-7
V gene: TRBV29-1

CDR3 DNA: TGCAGTGTCATAGCGGGGAGGTCCTACGAGCAGTACTTC
CDR3 protein: CSVIAGRSYEQYF
clone size: .
D gene: TRBD2
J gene: TRBJ2-7
V gene: TRBV20-1

CDR3 DNA: TGTGCCAGGCACCAGGGCCGGCTAGAACTAGGCTACGAGCAGTACTTC
CDR3 protein: CARHQGRLELGYEQYF
clone size: many
D gene: .
J gene: TRBJ2-7
V gene: TRBV6-4

CDR3 DNA: TGCAGCGTTTTCTCTTCCCCCGGCCGGGATGGGGCCAACGTCCTGACTTTC
CDR3 protein: CSVFSSPGRDGANVLTF
clone size: .
D gene: .
J gene: TRBJ2-6
V gene: TRBV29-1

CDR3 DNA: TGTGCCATCAGTGAGTCAACAGGGACTGGAAACACCATATATTTT
CDR3 protein: CAISESTGTGNTIYF
clone size: few
D gene: .
J gene: TRBJ1-3
V gene: TRBV10-3